One and the same sample provided the 17 T cell receptor beta chains below, sequenced in a study of chemoradiotherapy in HPV16-positive cancers. The table came from immunoSEQ multiplex PCR; TCRdb's copy has only in-frame clones and leaves some out. The sample yields some 12,000 clones, 70% to 90% seen once. Sequencing was performed on blood, taken from a patient who underwent chemoradiotherapy. The receptors were gathered from a human donor with HPV-associated anogenital cancer.

The chain links TRBV27 to TRBJ2-2; D not certain. The CDR3 runs to 12 residues. Germline CDR1 reads MNHEY; CDR2 reads SMNVEV (reference sequence). The ends were cut back, 5 bases at V and 2 bases at J, with 3 bases in the middle. The CDR3 nucleotides read TGTGCCAGCAGTCTTAACACCGGGGAGCTGTTTTTT. Translated, it gives CASSLNTGELFF.

The rearrangement links TRBV5-6 to TRBJ2-7; TRBD1 aligns across 8 bases. The CDR3 length is 17 residues. V was pared by 5 bases and J by 5 bases, with 18 bases of the junction left unmatched. Germline CDR1 and CDR2: SGHDT and YYEEEE. CDR3 coding DNA: TGTGCCAGCAGTCTCTCCGGACAGGGTTACTTTTCCAACGAGCAGTACTTC. This gives the protein CASSLSGQGYFSNEQYF.

This clone has only one observation. The rearrangement links TRBV6-1 to TRBJ2-3; no clear D gene. The CDR3 has 14 residues. Germline-derived CDR1 and CDR2 are MNHNS and SASEGT. V dropped 5 bases and J dropped 6 bases, with 15 bases sitting between them. The CDR3 sequence: CASSYSHRKDTQYF. The CDR3 region has the DNA TGTGCCAGCAGTTATTCCCATCGAAAGGATACGCAGTATTTT.

The V gene is TRBV4-2, the J gene TRBJ2-5; TRBD2 matches 10 bases. Looked up from germline, CDR1 is LGHNA and CDR2 is YNFKEQ. The CDR3 extends over 16 amino acids. Germline trimming cut 0 bases from V and 3 bases from J; bases unmatched to any gene: 4. The CDR3 sequence is CASSQDYLAGEETQYF. CDR3 nucleotides: TGTGCCAGCAGCCAAGATTACCTAGCGGGGGAAGAGACCCAGTACTTC.

The V and J genes are TRBV6-1 and TRBJ2-3; 8 bases map to TRBD2. This CDR3 region has 13 residues. Looked up from germline, CDR1 is MNHNS and CDR2 is SASEGT. V shed 2 bases and J 12 bases; nucleotides not matched to a gene: 7. CDR3 amino acids: CASSEIGTSKQYF. CDR3 coding DNA: TGTGCCAGCAGTGAAATCGGGACTAGTAAACAGTATTTT.

This chain connects TRBV7-2 to TRBJ2-5, with D perhaps TRBD1 (6 bases). CDR1 is SGHTA and CDR2 is FQGNSA in the germline V gene. This CDR3 is built from 14 residues. With 1 base removed from V and 5 bases from J, the gap between germline ends came to 11 bases. This CDR3 is CASSLGGQGETQYF. DNA of the CDR3: TGTGCCAGCAGCTTAGGGGGGCAGGGGGAGACCCAGTACTTC.

A few counts support this clone. The chain uses TRBV7-9 and TRBJ2-1; D possibly corresponds to TRBD1 (6 bases). Between the trimmed V and J ends, which lost 5 bases and 7 bases, there was a span of 15 bases. Germline CDR1 SEHNR, CDR2 FQNEAQ (reference sequence). This CDR3 has 14 residues. CDR3 loop: CASSTTGWENEQFF. The CDR3 DNA follows: TGTGCCAGCAGCACCACAGGGTGGGAGAATGAGCAGTTCTTC.

The table lists this clone with a count of one. The chain recombines TRBV6-5 with TRBJ1-3; 7 bases map to TRBD1. There are 16 residues in the CDR3. V shed 0 bases, J shed 3 bases, and the junction held 5 bases outside the gene matches. In germline, CDR1 is MNHEY, CDR2 SVGAGI. CDR3 protein: CASSYSQGLIGNTIYF. The CDR3 nucleotides read TGTGCCAGCAGTTACTCACAGGGGCTCATTGGAAACACCATATATTTT.

The V gene is TRBV19, the J gene TRBJ1-2; D call uncertain. CDR1 LNHDA and CDR2 SQIVND come from the germline V gene (reference sequence). The CDR3 totals 13 residues. The V end was cut by 3 bases, the J end by 4 bases, with 9 bases between. DNA for the CDR3: TGTGCCAGTAGTATGTCGGAAGGCTATGGCTACACCTTC. Protein sequence: CASSMSEGYGYTF.

V usage is TRBV30 and J usage is TRBJ1-6; no definite D call. V was trimmed by 0 bases and J by 0 bases, leaving 15 bases between them. This CDR3 comprises 18 residues. The germline gives CDR1 GTSNPN, CDR2 SVGIG (reference sequence). CDR3 coding DNA: TGTGCCTGGAGTGTACTAGCGGTCCTTAGCTCCTATAATTCACCCCTCCACTTT. This gives the protein CAWSVLAVLSSYNSPLHF.

The rearrangement uses TRBV20-1 and TRBJ2-7; D gene unclear. From germline, CDR1 is DFQATT and CDR2 SNEGSKA (reference sequence). This CDR3 is built from 11 residues. Trimming cost V 1 base and J 4 bases, with 5 bases left between them. The CDR3 reads CSARADYEQYF. The CDR3 bases are TGCAGTGCTAGAGCGGATTACGAGCAGTACTTC.

The chain joins TRBV6-4 to TRBJ2-4; no reliable D call. The CDR3 length is 14 residues. Trimming shortened V by 7 bases and J by 6 bases, and 16 bases separated the two germline ends. Germline CDR1 is MRHNA and CDR2 is SNTAGT. As DNA, the CDR3 is TGTGCCAGCATCCATAGGGCCCGTGGAAACATTCAGTACTTC. Amino acids: CASIHRARGNIQYF.

This chain joins TRBV5-5 and TRBJ1-2, with D possibly TRBD1 on 6 matching bases. Germline lookup yields CDR1 SGHKS and CDR2 YYEKEE (reference sequence). V was pared by 6 bases and J by 4 bases, with 16 bases between. There are 14 residues in the CDR3. CDR3 residues: CASMVGDRSYGYTF. CDR3 DNA sequence: TGTGCCAGCATGGTAGGAGACAGGTCCTATGGCTACACCTTC.

The V and J genes are TRBV5-4 and TRBJ2-5; D perhaps matches TRBD1 (7 bases). With 4 bases removed from V and 5 bases from J, the gap between germline ends came to 15 bases. The germline V gene has CDR1 SGHNT and CDR2 YYREEE (reference sequence). This CDR3 has 14 residues. CDR3 sequence reads: CASSAGQREETQYF. The CDR3 coding sequence is TGTGCCAGCAGCGCGGGACAGAGGGAGGAGACCCAGTACTTC. The full variable domain, in which reference TRBV5-4 and TRBJ2-5 provide the parts outside the CDR3, is ETGVTQSPTHLIKTRGQQVTLRCSSQSGHNTVSWYQQALGQGPQFIFQYYREEENGRGNFPPRFSGLQFPNYSSELNVNALELDDSALYLCASSAGQREETQYFGPGTRLLVL.

The CDR3 nucleotides read TGTGCCAGCAGCTTAGAGGACAGAGGCAATCAGCCCCAGCATTTT. This sequence encodes CASSLEDRGNQPQHF. The J gene is TRBJ1-5, the V gene TRBV11-2, with D maybe TRBD1 (6 bases). V was pared by 0 bases and J by 2 bases, with 8 bases between. Germline CDR1 is SGHAT and CDR2 is FQNNGV. This CDR3 is built from 15 residues. Based on the CDR3 plus reference TRBV11-2 and TRBJ1-5, the full variable domain is EAGVAQSPRYKIIEKRQSVAFWCNPISGHATLYWYQQILGQGPKLLIQFQNNGVVDDSQLPKDRFSAERLKGVDSTLKIQPAKLEDSAVYLCASSLEDRGNQPQHFGDGTRLSIL.

This sequence joins TRBV4-2 and TRBJ2-5; a weak D match, TRBD2 (6 bases). Germline CDR1 reads LGHNA; CDR2 reads YNFKEQ. This CDR3 is built from 13 residues. V dropped 6 bases and J dropped 5 bases, with 13 bases sitting between them. CDR3 sequence: CASSPLGGETQYF. CDR3 bases: TGTGCCAGCAGTCCCCTGGGAGGCGAGACCCAGTACTTC.

V and J are TRBV6-1 and TRBJ2-2; D gene unclear. The ends were cut back, 7 bases at V and 5 bases at J, with 11 bases in the middle. Germline assignment: CDR1 MNHNS and CDR2 SASEGT. The length of the CDR3 is 13 residues. The CDR3 is CASTGVGTGELFF. CDR3 bases: TGTGCCAGCACTGGCGTGGGGACCGGGGAGCTGTTTTTT.